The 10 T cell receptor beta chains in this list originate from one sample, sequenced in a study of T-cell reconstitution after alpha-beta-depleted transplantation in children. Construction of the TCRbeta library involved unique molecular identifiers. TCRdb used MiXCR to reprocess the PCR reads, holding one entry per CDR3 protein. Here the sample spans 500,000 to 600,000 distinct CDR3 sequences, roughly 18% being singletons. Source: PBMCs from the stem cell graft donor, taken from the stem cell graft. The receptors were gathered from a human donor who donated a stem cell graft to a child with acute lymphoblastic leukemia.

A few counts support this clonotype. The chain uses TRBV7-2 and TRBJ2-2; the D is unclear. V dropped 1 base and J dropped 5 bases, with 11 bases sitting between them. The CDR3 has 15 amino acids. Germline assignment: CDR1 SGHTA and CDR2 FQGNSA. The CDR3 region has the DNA TGTGCCAGCAGCTTAGAGGTCATCCCTACCGGGGAGCTGTTTTTT. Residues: CASSLEVIPTGELFF.

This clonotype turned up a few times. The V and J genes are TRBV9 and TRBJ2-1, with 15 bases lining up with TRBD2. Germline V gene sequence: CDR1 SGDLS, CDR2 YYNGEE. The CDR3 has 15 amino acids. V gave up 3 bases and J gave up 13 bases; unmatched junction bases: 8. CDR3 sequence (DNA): TGTGCCAGCAGCGGGGGACTAGCGGGAGGTTTGTTTCAGTTCTTC. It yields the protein CASSGGLAGGLFQFF. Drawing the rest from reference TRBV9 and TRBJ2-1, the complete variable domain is DSGVTQTPKHLITATGQRVTLRCSPRSGDLSVYWYQQSLDQGLQFLIQYYNGEERAKGNILERFSAQQFPDLHSELNLSSLELGDSALYFCASSGGLAGGLFQFFGPGTRLTVL.

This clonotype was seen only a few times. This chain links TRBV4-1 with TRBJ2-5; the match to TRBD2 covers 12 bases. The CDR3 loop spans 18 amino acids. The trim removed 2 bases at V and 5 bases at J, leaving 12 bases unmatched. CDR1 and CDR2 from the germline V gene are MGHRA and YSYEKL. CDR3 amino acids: CASSQRDPRLAGVETQYF. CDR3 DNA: TGCGCCAGCAGCCAACGGGACCCTAGACTAGCGGGAGTGGAGACCCAGTACTTC.

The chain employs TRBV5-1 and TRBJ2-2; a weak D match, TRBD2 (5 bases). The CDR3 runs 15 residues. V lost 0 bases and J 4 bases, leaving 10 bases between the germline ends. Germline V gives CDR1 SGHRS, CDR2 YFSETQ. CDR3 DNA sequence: TGCGCCAGCAGCTTGGCCTGGGAGCCCACCGGGGAGCTGTTTTTT. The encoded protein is CASSLAWEPTGELFF.

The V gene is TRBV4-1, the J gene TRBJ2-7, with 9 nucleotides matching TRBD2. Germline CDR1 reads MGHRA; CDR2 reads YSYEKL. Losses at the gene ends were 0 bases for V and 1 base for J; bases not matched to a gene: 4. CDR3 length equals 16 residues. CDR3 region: CASSQDKREASYEQYF. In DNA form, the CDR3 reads TGCGCCAGCAGCCAAGATAAGCGGGAGGCTTCCTACGAGCAGTACTTC.

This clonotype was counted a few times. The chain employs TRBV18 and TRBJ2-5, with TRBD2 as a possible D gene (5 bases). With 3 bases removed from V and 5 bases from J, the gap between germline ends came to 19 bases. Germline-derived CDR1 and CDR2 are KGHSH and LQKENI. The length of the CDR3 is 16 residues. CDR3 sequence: CASSPIEGMGAETQYF. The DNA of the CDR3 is TGTGCCAGCTCACCGATAGAGGGAATGGGTGCGGAGACCCAGTACTTC.

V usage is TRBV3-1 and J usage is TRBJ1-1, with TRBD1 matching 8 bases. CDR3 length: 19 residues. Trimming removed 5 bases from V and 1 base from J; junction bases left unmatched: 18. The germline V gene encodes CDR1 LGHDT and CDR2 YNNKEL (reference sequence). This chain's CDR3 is CASSGETDRGLPTNTEAFF. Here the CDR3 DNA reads TGTGCCAGCAGCGGGGAAACCGACAGGGGCCTACCGACGAACACTGAAGCTTTCTTT.

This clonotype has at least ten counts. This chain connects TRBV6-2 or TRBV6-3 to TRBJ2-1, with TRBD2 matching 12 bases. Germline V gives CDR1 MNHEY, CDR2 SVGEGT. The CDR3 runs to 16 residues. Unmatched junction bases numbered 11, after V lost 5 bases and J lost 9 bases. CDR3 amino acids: CASSDRLAGVRGEQFF. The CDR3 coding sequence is TGTGCCAGCAGTGACAGACTAGCGGGAGTCCGTGGTGAGCAGTTCTTC.

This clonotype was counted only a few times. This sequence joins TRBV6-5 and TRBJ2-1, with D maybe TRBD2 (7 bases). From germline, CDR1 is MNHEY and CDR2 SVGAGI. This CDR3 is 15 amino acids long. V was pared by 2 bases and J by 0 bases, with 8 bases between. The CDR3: CASSYRGASYNEQFF. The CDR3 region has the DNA TGTGCCAGCAGTTACCGGGGGGCCTCCTACAATGAGCAGTTCTTC.

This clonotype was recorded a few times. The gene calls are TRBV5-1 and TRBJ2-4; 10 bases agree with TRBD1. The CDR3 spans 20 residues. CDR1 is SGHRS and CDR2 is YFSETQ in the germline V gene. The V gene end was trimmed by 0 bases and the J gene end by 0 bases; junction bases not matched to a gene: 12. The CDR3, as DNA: TGCGCCAGCAGCTTGGAGCCGGGACAGGGGCCGTTTTCAGCCAAAAACATTCAGTACTTC. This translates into CASSLEPGQGPFSAKNIQYF.